The TCR beta chain under discussion was sequenced for a study of blood T cell repertoires in COVID-19 (dated by TCRdb to 2019 to 2021). With regard to the full study: The collaborator samples originated in the United States, Italy and Spain and spanned the acute and convalescent phases of COVID-19. A freely available public database, intended as a resource for researchers studying the immune response to SARS-CoV-2, is where the repertoires were released. The samples were drawn from the first 160 participants of the ongoing ImmuneRACE study and from 1,254 subjects provided by 6 global collaborators. Deeply sampled blood TCRbeta repertoires from subjects exposed to, actively infected with, or recovered from COVID-19 were included in the dataset. HLA class I and class II types, where available, came from metadata supplied by the sample provider rather than from assay-based typing. The prospective study material was composed of cDNA or gDNA derived from T cells, B-cell-depleted T cells, or PBMCs. A de-identified subject ID, COVID-19 status, age in years and sex were almost always included in the sample metadata.

Participants in the prospective study were enrolled through a virtual design, were aged roughly 18 to 95 years, and lived in roughly 24 United States geographic areas. In the prospective study, participants were assigned to cohorts based on the clinical history participants reported in a screening survey and a study questionnaire. Each participant in the prospective study had whole blood, serum and a nasopharyngeal or oropharyngeal swab collected by mobile phlebotomists. Over a roughly 2-month period, participants in the prospective study had the option of providing additional blood draws and questionnaires. Before DNA extraction, prospective study blood samples were shipped either frozen or at room temperature. The trim is 6 bases for V and 2 bases for J, with a gap of 14 bases between the germline ends. CDR1 MNHEY and CDR2 SVGAGI are derived from the germline V gene. The CDR3, from cysteine to phenylalanine, totals 15 residues. Only the CDR3 DNA is retained, 45 bases long and in frame from the first base.

TCRbeta CDR3 regions were amplified from genomic DNA using the immunoSEQ Assay, a bias-controlled multiplex PCR. The authors processed their data as follows. The number of nucleated cells in each sample was estimated from the amplification of reference gene primers within the assay. To quantify the absolute abundance of each unique TCRbeta CDR3 rearrangement, sequence reads were collapsed and filtered. For each sample, productive Simpson clonality was calculated as the square root of Simpson's diversity index across productive rearrangements. The clones in this table, taken by TCRdb from immuneACCESS, are in-frame only. Not every clone is retained; where verified, under half of the shortfall comes from an unresolved V gene, and the cause of the rest is unknown. Clone size and the V and J calls come from that table; the DNA yielded D and trimming. A total of fewer than 450,000 clones appear in this sample, roughly 87% of them only once. The ten top clones hold around 2% of the sample.

Beyond this particular receptor, the publication reports: How much clinical and demographic metadata was included differed by source and by participant, and the metadata was provided uncurated.

As concerns this clone: Its antigen specificity is not known. No quality values exist for individual bases; no much larger clone is one base distant.

The chain is assembled from TRBV6-5 and TRBJ1-5, with a tentative D gene TRBD1 over 6 matching bases. The TCR originated in a woman between 35 and 50 years old with acute COVID-19. The specimen was PBMCs or T cells enriched from blood (not recorded which). The sequence in DNA is TGTGCCAGCAGGCGCAGGGGTGAAGGCAATCAGCCCCAGCATTTT. The resulting protein is CASRRRGEGNQPQHF.